The 29 T cell receptor beta chains presented below share a single source sample, sequenced in a study of shared clonotypes between healthy human individuals. Assay: immunoSEQ multiplex PCR; the TCRdb copy retains only in-frame clones and omits some. This sample carries 450,000 to 500,000 clones, approximately 78% of them seen once, and the ten largest clones take 12%. Input material: PBMCs. These TCRs come from a woman in her thirties or forties in good health. Some clones in this sample may be carry-over from other donors' samples.

V usage is TRBV6-6 and J usage is TRBJ2-1, with TRBD1 matching over 7 bases. The ends lost 1 base at V and 6 bases at J; junction bases unmatched: 3. The CDR3 totals 14 residues. Per germline, CDR1 MNHNY and CDR2 SVGAGI (reference sequence). This CDR3 reads CASSYWGQTNEQFF. CDR3 coding DNA: TGTGCCAGCAGTTACTGGGGACAGACCAATGAGCAGTTCTTC.

The rearrangement links TRBV28 to TRBJ2-1; 8 nucleotides agree with TRBD2. Germline CDR1 reads MDHEN; CDR2 reads SYDVKM. V shed 10 bases, J shed 8 bases, and the junction held 10 bases outside the gene matches. The CDR3 runs to 13 residues. As DNA, the CDR3 is TGTGCCATCGGGGGGGTTGATTGGGATGAGCAGTTCTTC. Its protein product is CAIGGVDWDEQFF.

This clone was picked up one time. The chain recombines TRBV7-6 with TRBJ2-3; the D call may be TRBD1 or TRBD2 (5 bases each). Between the trimmed V and J ends, which lost 5 bases and 5 bases, there was a span of 20 bases. CDR1 SGHVS and CDR2 FNYEAQ come from the germline V gene. The CDR3 runs 16 residues. The CDR3 spells CASSLSGTRMGDTQYF. CDR3 in DNA: TGTGCCAGCAGCCTATCCGGGACCCGCATGGGAGATACGCAGTATTTT.

V gene TRBV29-1 combines with J gene TRBJ2-7; possibly TRBD2 for D (6 bases). The CDR3 length is 12 residues. Germline V gives CDR1 SQVTM, CDR2 ANQGSEA. V was pared by 5 bases and J by 6 bases, with 14 bases between. The CDR3, as DNA: TGCAGCGTTTGGGACTCCTGGGGCGAGCAGTACTTC. Amino acids: CSVWDSWGEQYF.

Remarks on this clone: This clone may be a read error of a much larger clone one base away. Other nucleotide sequences in the sample specify the same CDR3. The rearrangement links TRBV30 to TRBJ2-2, with D unclear. Germline V gene data show CDR1 as GTSNPN and CDR2 as SVGIG (reference sequence). The CDR3 loop spans 13 amino acids. Trimming took 0 bases from V and 5 from J, leaving 7 bases between them. The CDR3 loop reads CAWSVLRTGELFF. CDR3 bases: TGTGCCTGGAGTGTACTTAGAACCGGGGAGCTGTTTTTT.

V gene TRBV4-2 combines with J gene TRBJ2-6; 8 bases agree with TRBD1. The CDR3 is 16 residues long. V was clipped by 8 bases and J by 1 base; unmatched bases: 7. Germline V gives CDR1 LGHNA, CDR2 YNFKEQ. The CDR3 region is CASGTGPSSGANVLTF. The DNA for the CDR3 is TGTGCCAGCGGGACAGGCCCCTCATCTGGGGCCAACGTCCTGACTTTC.

The chain has TRBV9 and TRBJ1-4; 7 bases match TRBD1. Germline-derived CDR1 and CDR2 are SGDLS and YYNGEE. The CDR3 has 14 amino acids. The trim removed 3 bases at V and 11 bases at J, leaving 10 bases unmatched. CDR3 amino acids: CASSARDSPMKLFF. In nucleotides, the CDR3 is TGTGCCAGCAGCGCGCGGGACAGCCCCATGAAACTGTTTTTT.

This clone was recorded once. V usage is TRBV19 and J usage is TRBJ2-3; D is unresolved. The V end was cut by 5 bases, the J end by 1 base, with 7 bases between. Germline lookup yields CDR1 LNHDA and CDR2 SQIVND (reference sequence). The CDR3 extends over 13 amino acids. For the CDR3, the DNA is TGTGCCAGTAGTCCGACCTGCACAGATACGCAGTATTTT. It specifies CASSPTCTDTQYF.

The V gene is TRBV5-4, the J gene TRBJ2-4, with 10 bases aligning to TRBD2. This CDR3 is 17 amino acids long. The J segment lost 3 bases and the V segment lost 0 bases, leaving 6 bases of the junction unmatched. Germline V gene sequence: CDR1 SGHNT, CDR2 YYREEE (reference sequence). The CDR3 protein is CASSLDASGRGKNIQYF. CDR3 coding DNA: TGTGCCAGCAGCTTGGACGCTAGCGGGAGAGGCAAAAACATTCAGTACTTC.

This chain connects TRBV7-9 to TRBJ2-7, with 7 bases fitting TRBD1. This CDR3 region has 17 residues. Losses at the gene ends were 1 base for V and 6 bases for J; bases not matched to a gene: 15. The germline gives CDR1 SEHNR, CDR2 FQNEAQ (reference sequence). This chain's CDR3 is CASSLGDRGPSGGEQYF. CDR3 in DNA: TGTGCCAGCAGCTTAGGGGACAGAGGCCCGTCGGGTGGCGAGCAGTACTTC.

The gene calls are TRBV10-3 and TRBJ2-7; no firm D call. The germline V gene encodes CDR1 ENHRY and CDR2 SYGVKD. This CDR3 has 11 residues. The germline V and J ends were trimmed by 3 bases and 4 bases, with 4 bases remaining between them. CDR3 residues: CAISERYEQYF. The CDR3 DNA reads as TGTGCCATCAGTGAACGGTACGAGCAGTACTTC.

The V call is TRBV12-5, the J call TRBJ2-3; 9 bases map to TRBD1. The length of the CDR3 is 14 residues. The ends lost 5 bases at V and 6 bases at J; junction bases unmatched: 6. Per germline, CDR1 LGHNT and CDR2 FRNRAP. CDR3 nucleotide sequence: TGTGCTAGTGGTCCCCCCGGACAGGGGGATACGCAGTATTTT. This codes for CASGPPGQGDTQYF.

The rearrangement uses TRBV25-1 and TRBJ2-2, with TRBD1 matching 10 bases. The CDR3 has 16 residues. The germline V gene encodes CDR1 MGHDK and CDR2 SYGVNS. V lost 4 bases and J lost 3; bases outside the gene matches: 5. The DNA for the CDR3 is TGTGCCAGCAGTGGACCGACAGGGGGCGACACCGGGGAGCTGTTTTTT. It encodes CASSGPTGGDTGELFF.

This clone was counted only a few times. Here the CDR3 reads CASSPGLAGEFRYF. The CDR3, as DNA: TGCGCCAGCAGCCCGGGACTAGCGGGAGAGTTTCGGTACTTC. The V gene is TRBV5-1, the J gene TRBJ2-7, with TRBD2 identical over 14 bases. The CDR3 contains 14 residues. CDR1 and CDR2 from the germline V gene are SGHRS and YFSETQ. Trimming cost V 4 bases and J 12 bases; bases outside gene matches: 9.

The rearrangement uses TRBV19 and TRBJ2-3; TRBD2 matches 12 bases. This CDR3 is built from 17 residues. Germline V gene sequence: CDR1 LNHDA, CDR2 SQIVND (reference sequence). With 5 bases clipped from V and 3 bases from J, the junction kept 9 bases outside the gene matches. The CDR3 DNA is TGTGCCAGTAGTGTCCCCCTACTAGCGGGAGGAACAGATACGCAGTATTTT. It yields the protein CASSVPLLAGGTDTQYF.

V is TRBV19 and J is TRBJ1-5; 8 bases match TRBD1. The CDR3 totals 17 residues. Germline loops: CDR1 LNHDA, CDR2 SQIVND (reference sequence). J was trimmed by 2 bases and V by 1 base; bases with no gene match: 7. The CDR3 coding sequence is TGTGCCAGTAGTATAGGGGGGACAGGAGCGGGCAATCAGCCCCAGCATTTT. Residues: CASSIGGTGAGNQPQHF.

This clone was detected a few times. This may be a read error, as it is one base from a much larger clone. The chain is built from TRBV30 and TRBJ1-1; D gene unclear. This CDR3 is built from 14 residues. Per the germline V gene, CDR1 is GTSNPN and CDR2 is SVGIG (reference sequence). DNA for the CDR3: TGTGCCTGTAGTGTAGAGATCATGAACACTGAAGCTTTCTTT. It codes for CACSVEIMNTEAFF.

The chain employs TRBV5-4 and TRBJ2-7, with D possibly being TRBD1 (7 bases). V lost 5 bases, J lost 0 bases, and 12 bases lay in between. The germline CDR1 and CDR2 sequences are SGHNT and YYREEE (reference sequence). This CDR3 spans 14 amino acids. CDR3 loop: CASRVRGDSYEQYF. The CDR3 DNA reads as TGTGCCAGCAGGGTCAGGGGGGACTCCTACGAGCAGTACTTC. Filled out from reference TRBV5-4 and TRBJ2-7, the complete variable domain reads ETGVTQSPTHLIKTRGQQVTLRCSSQSGHNTVSWYQQALGQGPQFIFQYYREEENGRGNFPPRFSGLQFPNYSSELNVNALELDDSALYLCASRVRGDSYEQYFGPGTRLTVT.

The chain has TRBV5-1 and TRBJ2-5; 10 bases map to TRBD2. Germline V gene lookup returns CDR1 SGHRS and CDR2 YFSETQ. The CDR3 is 14 amino acids. V gave up 2 bases and J gave up 3 bases; unmatched junction bases: 1. The CDR3 DNA reads as TGCGCCAGCAGCTTTACTAGCGGGAAAGAGACCCAGTACTTC. This translates into CASSFTSGKETQYF.

The J gene is TRBJ2-4, the V gene TRBV30; D not certain. V was clipped by 5 bases and J by 4 bases, with 9 bases between them. CDR3 length: 12 amino acids. Germline CDR1 and CDR2: GTSNPN and SVGIG (reference sequence). The CDR3 sequence is CAWGETKNIQYF. In DNA form, the CDR3 reads TGTGCCTGGGGAGAGACGAAAAACATTCAGTACTTC.

The J gene is TRBJ1-2, the V gene TRBV7-2; 9 bases align to TRBD1. CDR3 length: 15 residues. V lost 2 bases and J lost 0; bases outside the gene matches: 1. The germline gives CDR1 SGHTA, CDR2 FQGNSA. As DNA, the CDR3 is TGTGCCAGCAGCTTAAGACAGGGGGCTAACTATGGCTACACCTTC. This translates into CASSLRQGANYGYTF.

This chain joins TRBV6-6 and TRBJ2-1, with TRBD1 matching 10 bases. CDR3 length: 15 amino acids. Germline-derived CDR1 and CDR2 are MNHNY and SVGAGI (reference sequence). The J segment lost 6 bases and the V segment lost 6 bases, leaving 8 bases of the junction unmatched. The CDR3 DNA is TGTGCCAGCAGCGAGGGACAGGGGACAATCAATGAGCAGTTCTTC. Its translation: CASSEGQGTINEQFF.

This clone was picked up one time. The rearrangement joins TRBV6-6 to TRBJ2-7, with D perhaps TRBD1 (6 bases). This CDR3 region has 14 residues. V was cut by 2 bases and J by 1 base, with 9 bases left in between. CDR1 is MNHNY and CDR2 is SVGAGI in the germline V gene (reference sequence). This chain's CDR3 is CASSYPGESYEQYF. The CDR3 DNA is TGTGCCAGCAGTTACCCAGGGGAGTCCTACGAGCAGTACTTC.

J is TRBJ2-5 and V is TRBV2; no definite D call. The length of the CDR3 is 13 residues. The germline V gene has CDR1 SNHLY and CDR2 FYNNEI. The V end was cut by 7 bases, the J end by 1 base, with 10 bases between. The CDR3 DNA reads as TGTGCCAGCACATTCAACTCCCAAGAGACCCAGTACTTC. Its protein product is CASTFNSQETQYF.

The chain links TRBV5-4 to TRBJ2-1, with 11 bases matching TRBD2. CDR1 is SGHNT, CDR2 YYREEE, per germline (reference sequence). V shed 8 bases, J shed 2 bases, and the junction held 3 bases outside the gene matches. The CDR3 length is 14 residues. CDR3 in amino acids: CASTSGSTYNEQFF. As DNA, the CDR3 is TGTGCCAGTACTAGCGGGAGTACCTACAATGAGCAGTTCTTC. Based on the CDR3 plus reference TRBV5-4 and TRBJ2-1, the full variable domain is ETGVTQSPTHLIKTRGQQVTLRCSSQSGHNTVSWYQQALGQGPQFIFQYYREEENGRGNFPPRFSGLQFPNYSSELNVNALELDDSALYLCASTSGSTYNEQFFGPGTRLTVL.

V and J are TRBV6-1 and TRBJ2-1, with TRBD1 as a possible D gene (5 bases). The CDR3 sequence is 11 residues long. The ends were cut back, 6 bases at V and 9 bases at J, with 9 bases in the middle. Per the germline V gene, CDR1 is MNHNS and CDR2 is SASEGT. The DNA of the CDR3 is TGTGCCAGCAGGAAGACAGCTGAGCAGTTCTTC. The encoded protein is CASRKTAEQFF.

The J gene is TRBJ2-1, the V gene TRBV9, with D unclear. The V end lost 0 bases, the J end lost 2 bases, and 18 bases lay between the germline ends. This CDR3 spans 18 amino acids. Germline V gene data show CDR1 as SGDLS and CDR2 as YYNGEE. CDR3 in DNA: TGTGCCAGCAGCGTAGCTGGGCAAGCGTTTAGGGCCTACAATGAGCAGTTCTTC. Residues: CASSVAGQAFRAYNEQFF.

This clone was recorded at least ten times. The chain couples TRBV4-2 to TRBJ2-7; TRBD2 aligns across 12 bases. The CDR3 has 16 amino acids. V was pared by 0 bases and J by 3 bases, with 3 bases of the junction left unmatched. The V gene's germline CDR1 is LGHNA and CDR2 YNFKEQ. The CDR3 DNA reads TGTGCCAGCAGCCAAGATCCGACTAGCGGGAGCTACGAGCAGTACTTC. The encoded protein is CASSQDPTSGSYEQYF.

Concerning this clone itself: It may be a read error: a sequence one base away is much more abundant. The chain carries TRBV11-2 and TRBJ1-3; tentatively, D is TRBD1 (6 bases). Between the trimmed V and J ends, which lost 2 bases and 2 bases, there was a span of 16 bases. The CDR3 is made up of 17 amino acids. Germline loops: CDR1 SGHAT, CDR2 FQNNGV. CDR3 bases: TGTGCCAGCAGCTTAAGCTGGGGGGGCAGTGCTGGAAACACCATATATTTT. Translating gives CASSLSWGGSAGNTIYF.